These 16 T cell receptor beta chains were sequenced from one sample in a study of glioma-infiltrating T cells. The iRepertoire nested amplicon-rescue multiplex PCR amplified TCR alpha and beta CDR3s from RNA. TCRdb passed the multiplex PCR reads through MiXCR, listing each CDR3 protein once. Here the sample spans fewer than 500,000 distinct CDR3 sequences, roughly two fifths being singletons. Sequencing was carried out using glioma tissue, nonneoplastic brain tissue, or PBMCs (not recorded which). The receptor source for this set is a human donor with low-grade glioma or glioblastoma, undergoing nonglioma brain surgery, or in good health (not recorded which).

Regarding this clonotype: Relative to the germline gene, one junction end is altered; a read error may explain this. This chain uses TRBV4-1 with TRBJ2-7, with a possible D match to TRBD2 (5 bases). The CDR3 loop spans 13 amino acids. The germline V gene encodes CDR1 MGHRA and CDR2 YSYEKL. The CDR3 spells CATSLSGAYEQYF. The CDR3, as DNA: TGCGCCACCAGCCTTTCCGGGGCCTACGAGCAGTACTTC.

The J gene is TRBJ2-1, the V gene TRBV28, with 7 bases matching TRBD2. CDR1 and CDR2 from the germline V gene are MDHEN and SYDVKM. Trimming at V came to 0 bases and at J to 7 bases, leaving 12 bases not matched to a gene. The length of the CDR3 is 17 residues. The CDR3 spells CASSLWSGGSFGNEQFF. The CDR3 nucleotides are TGTGCCAGCAGTTTATGGAGCGGCGGGAGCTTCGGGAATGAGCAGTTCTTC.

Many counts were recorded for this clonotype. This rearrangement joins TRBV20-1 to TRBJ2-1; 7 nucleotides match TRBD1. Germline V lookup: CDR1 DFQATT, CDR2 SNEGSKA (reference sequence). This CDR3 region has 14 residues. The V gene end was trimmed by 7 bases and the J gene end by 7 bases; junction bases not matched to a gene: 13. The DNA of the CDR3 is TGCAGTGTCTCGAGGGGGCTCGCAACAAATGAGCAGTTCTTC. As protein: CSVSRGLATNEQFF.

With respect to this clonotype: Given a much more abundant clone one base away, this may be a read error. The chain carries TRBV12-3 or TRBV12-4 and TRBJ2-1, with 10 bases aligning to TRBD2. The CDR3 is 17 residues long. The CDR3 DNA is TGTGCCGGCAGTTTCCCTTTAGCGGGAGGCGGCTACAATGAGCAGTTCTTC. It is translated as CAGSFPLAGGGYNEQFF.

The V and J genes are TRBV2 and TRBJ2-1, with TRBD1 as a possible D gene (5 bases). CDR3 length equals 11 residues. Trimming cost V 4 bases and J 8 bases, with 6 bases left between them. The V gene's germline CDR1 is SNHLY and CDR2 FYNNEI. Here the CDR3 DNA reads TGTGCCAGCAGTGTCAGGGATGAGCAGTTCTTC. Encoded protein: CASSVRDEQFF.

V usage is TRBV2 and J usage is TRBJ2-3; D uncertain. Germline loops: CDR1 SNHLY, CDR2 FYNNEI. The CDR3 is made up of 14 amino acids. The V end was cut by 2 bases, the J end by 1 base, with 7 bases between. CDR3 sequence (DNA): TGTGCCAGCAGTGAAAATGTGGGCACAGATACGCAGTATTTT. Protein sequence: CASSENVGTDTQYF.

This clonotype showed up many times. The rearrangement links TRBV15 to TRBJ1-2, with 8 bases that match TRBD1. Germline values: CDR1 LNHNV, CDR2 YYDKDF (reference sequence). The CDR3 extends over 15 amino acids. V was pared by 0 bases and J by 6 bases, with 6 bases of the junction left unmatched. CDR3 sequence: CATSREAGGADGYTF. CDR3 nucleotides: TGTGCCACCAGCAGAGAAGCAGGGGGCGCGGATGGCTACACCTTC.

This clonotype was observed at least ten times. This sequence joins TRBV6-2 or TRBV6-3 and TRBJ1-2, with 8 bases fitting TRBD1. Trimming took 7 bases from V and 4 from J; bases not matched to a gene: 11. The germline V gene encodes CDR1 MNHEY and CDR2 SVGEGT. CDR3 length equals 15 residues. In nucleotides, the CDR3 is TGTGCCAGCATTTTGAGCCGGGACAGGATCTATGGCTACACCTTC. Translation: CASILSRDRIYGYTF.

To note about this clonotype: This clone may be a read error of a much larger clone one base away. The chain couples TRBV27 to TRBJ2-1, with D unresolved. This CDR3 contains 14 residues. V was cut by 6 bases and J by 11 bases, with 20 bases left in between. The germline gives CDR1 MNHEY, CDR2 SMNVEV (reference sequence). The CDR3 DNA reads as TGTGCCAGCAGACTACACGAGTCAAGCTATAAGCAGTTCTTC. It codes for CASRLHESSYKQFF.

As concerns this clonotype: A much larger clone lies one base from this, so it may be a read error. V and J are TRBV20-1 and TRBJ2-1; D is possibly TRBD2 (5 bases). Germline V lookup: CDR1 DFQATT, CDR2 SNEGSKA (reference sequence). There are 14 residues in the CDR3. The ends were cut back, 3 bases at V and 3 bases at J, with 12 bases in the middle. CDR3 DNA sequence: TGCAGTGCTAGTCCAGGAGGCCTCTACAATGAGCAGTTCTTC. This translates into CSASPGGLYNEQFF.

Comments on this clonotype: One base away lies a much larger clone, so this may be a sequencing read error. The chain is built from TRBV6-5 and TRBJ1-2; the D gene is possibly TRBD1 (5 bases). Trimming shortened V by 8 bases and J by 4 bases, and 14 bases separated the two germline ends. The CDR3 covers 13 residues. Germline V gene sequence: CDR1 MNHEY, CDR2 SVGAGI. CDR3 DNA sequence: TGTGCCAGCGGTTTGGGGCCGATCTATGGCTACACCTTC. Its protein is CASGLGPIYGYTF.

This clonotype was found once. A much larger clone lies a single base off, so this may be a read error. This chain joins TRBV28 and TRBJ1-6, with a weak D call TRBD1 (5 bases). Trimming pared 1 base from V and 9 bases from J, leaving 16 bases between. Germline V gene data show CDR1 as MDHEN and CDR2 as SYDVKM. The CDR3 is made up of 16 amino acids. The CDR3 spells CASSLLAGGNGSPLHF. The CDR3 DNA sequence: TGTGCCAGCAGTTTATTGGCCGGGGGGAACGGTTCACCCCTCCACTTT. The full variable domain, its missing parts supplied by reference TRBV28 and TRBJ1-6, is DVKVTQSSRYLVKRTGEKVFLECVQDMDHENMFWYRQDPGLGLRLIYFSYDVKMKEKGDIPEGYSVSREKKERFSLILESASTNQTSMYLCASSLLAGGNGSPLHFGNGTRLTVT.

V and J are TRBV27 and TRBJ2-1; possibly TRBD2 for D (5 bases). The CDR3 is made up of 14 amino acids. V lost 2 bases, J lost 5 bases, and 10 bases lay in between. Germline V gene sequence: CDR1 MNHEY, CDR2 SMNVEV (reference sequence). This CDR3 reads CASSLAEVHNEQFF. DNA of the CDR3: TGTGCCAGCAGTTTAGCGGAGGTCCACAATGAGCAGTTCTTC.

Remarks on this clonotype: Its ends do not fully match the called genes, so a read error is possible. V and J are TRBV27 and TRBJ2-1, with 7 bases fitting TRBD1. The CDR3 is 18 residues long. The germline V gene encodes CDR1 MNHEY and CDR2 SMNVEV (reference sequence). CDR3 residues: CASSQDVRGLADYNGQFF. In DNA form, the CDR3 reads TGTGCCAGCAGCCAAGATGTGAGGGGGCTAGCAGATTACAATGGGCAGTTCTTC.

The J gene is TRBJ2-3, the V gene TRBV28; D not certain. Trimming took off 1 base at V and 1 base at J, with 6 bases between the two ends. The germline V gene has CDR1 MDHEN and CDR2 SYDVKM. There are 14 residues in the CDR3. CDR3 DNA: TGTGCCAGCAGTTTATCAGAGGGCACAGATACGCAGTATTTT. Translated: CASSLSEGTDTQYF.

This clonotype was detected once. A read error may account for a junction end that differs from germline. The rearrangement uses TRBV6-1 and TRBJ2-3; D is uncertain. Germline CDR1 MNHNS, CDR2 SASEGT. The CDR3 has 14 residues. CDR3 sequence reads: CASSLVGYTDTKYF. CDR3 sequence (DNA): TGTGCCAGCAGCCTGGTCGGGTACACAGATACGAAGTATTTT.